The 25 T cell receptor beta chains given below trace back to one sample, sequenced in a study of blood T cells in healthy people across ages. Sample-barcoded 5' priming and a J-beta primer mix drove a second PCR of roughly 7 to 11 cycles. Each CDR3 protein is one row after TCRdb ran MiXCR on the 5' RACE reads. Among about 640,000 distinct CDR3 sequences listed, about 53% were seen once. The sequenced sample consisted of blood. These receptors were collected from a man aged 60-69 years in good health.

This clonotype was picked up many times. The J gene is TRBJ2-1, the V gene TRBV11-2; TRBD2 matches 8 bases. This CDR3 region has 15 residues. Germline trimming cut 5 bases from V and 6 bases from J; bases unmatched to any gene: 9. Germline V gene lookup returns CDR1 SGHAT and CDR2 FQNNGV. The CDR3 DNA reads TGTGCCAGCAGCGTAGTAACCGGGGGGGGCAATGAGCAGTTCTTC. Translation: CASSVVTGGGNEQFF.

This chain joins TRBV7-8 and TRBJ2-1, with 10 bases matching TRBD2. Germline values: CDR1 SGHVS, CDR2 FQNEAQ. The CDR3 runs to 15 residues. V shed 5 bases, J shed 7 bases, and the junction held 8 bases outside the gene matches. This CDR3 is CASSPTAGGRNEQFF. The CDR3 DNA follows: TGTGCCAGCAGCCCCACAGCGGGGGGGCGGAATGAGCAGTTCTTC.

This clonotype was detected a few times. The chain uses TRBV7-7 and TRBJ2-4; the D gene is possibly TRBD2 (7 bases). Between the trimmed V and J ends, which lost 7 bases and 6 bases, there was a span of 13 bases. The CDR3 loop spans 13 amino acids. Germline values: CDR1 SSHAT, CDR2 FNYEAQ (reference sequence). The CDR3 DNA reads as TGTGCCAGCAAGGGGGGGGGCGGAAACATTCAGTACTTC. It yields the protein CASKGGGGNIQYF.

The chain carries TRBV20-1 and TRBJ2-2; the D is unclear. V lost 1 base, J lost 3 bases, and 6 bases lay in between. CDR1 and CDR2 from the germline V gene are DFQATT and SNEGSKA (reference sequence). CDR3 length: 13 amino acids. The CDR3 reads CSARGVYTGELFF. The DNA of the CDR3 is TGCAGTGCTAGAGGGGTTTACACCGGGGAGCTGTTTTTT.

The V call is TRBV12-3 or TRBV12-4, the J call TRBJ2-4; 7 bases agree with TRBD1. The J call could be wrong; TRBJ2-7 is a better fit for the DNA end. This CDR3 region has 14 residues. In nucleotides, the CDR3 is TGTGCCAGCACCCTAAGGGGGCTAACCTACGAGCAGTACTTC. Encoded protein: CASTLRGLTYEQYF.

CDR3 in DNA: TGTGCCAGCAGTTTTGGGAGACAGGGGTGGTACGAGCAGTACTTC. Protein sequence: CASSFGRQGWYEQYF. The chain links TRBV2 to TRBJ2-5, with 8 bases matching TRBD1. The DNA end is more similar to TRBJ2-7, so the J call may be wrong. This CDR3 has 15 residues. Per the germline V gene, CDR1 is SNHLY and CDR2 is FYNNEI.

The rearrangement uses TRBV6-2 or TRBV6-3 and TRBJ2-5; TRBD2 matches 12 bases. This CDR3 region has 15 residues. Germline values: CDR1 MNHEY, CDR2 SVGEGT. The ends lost 5 bases at V and 5 bases at J; junction bases unmatched: 6. This CDR3 is CASSPRLAGAETQYF. Written as DNA, the CDR3 is TGTGCCAGCAGTCCGCGACTAGCGGGGGCGGAGACCCAGTACTTC.

This clonotype was seen more than once but under ten times. This chain connects TRBV4-1 to TRBJ2-6; the D is unclear. This CDR3 has 15 amino acids. Germline loops: CDR1 MGHRA, CDR2 YSYEKL. V lost 5 bases, J lost 0 bases, and 8 bases lay in between. The CDR3 sequence: CASSYHNSGANVLTF. CDR3 nucleotides: TGCGCCAGCAGCTACCATAACTCTGGGGCCAACGTCCTGACTTTC.

This clonotype has more than one count but fewer than ten. The chain's CDR3 is CASSPGQTPRQYF. The CDR3 DNA is TGTGCCAGCAGCCCGGGACAGACCCCCCGGCAGTACTTC. The rearrangement joins TRBV7-9 to TRBJ2-7; 7 bases fit TRBD1. J was trimmed by 9 bases and V by 5 bases; bases with no gene match: 10. This CDR3 contains 13 residues. Germline V gene lookup returns CDR1 SEHNR and CDR2 FQNEAQ (reference sequence). Full variable domain (outside the CDR3, taken from reference TRBV7-9 and TRBJ2-7): DTGVSQNPRHKITKRGQNVTFRCDPISEHNRLYWYRQTLGQGPEFLTYFQNEAQLEKSRLLSDRFSAERPKGSFSTLEIQRTEQGDSAMYLCASSPGQTPRQYFGPGTRLTVT.

The rearrangement joins TRBV9 to TRBJ1-6, with D tentatively TRBD1 (5 bases). Looked up from germline, CDR1 is SGDLS and CDR2 is YYNGEE. Trimming pared 3 bases from V and 7 bases from J, leaving 14 bases between. The CDR3 contains 15 residues. The CDR3 nucleotides are TGTGCCAGCAGCGGTCAGGGCAACGGGAATTCACCCCTCCACTTT. It codes for CASSGQGNGNSPLHF.

This clonotype appeared once. At one end, the junction sequence differs from germline, possibly due to a read error. The chain links TRBV6-2 or TRBV6-3 to TRBJ1-2; D might be TRBD1 (5 bases). The CDR3 is made up of 19 amino acids. Germline loops: CDR1 MNHEY, CDR2 SVGEGT. CDR3 DNA sequence: TGTGCCAGCAGTTACCCGGCGACAGATAGCAGACCTCGTAACTATGGCCACACCTTC. Residues: CASSYPATDSRPRNYGHTF.

The chain employs TRBV2 and TRBJ2-7, with D possibly being TRBD2 (6 bases). Trimming pared 7 bases from V and 3 bases from J, leaving 16 bases between. The CDR3 spans 14 residues. Germline CDR1 is SNHLY and CDR2 is FYNNEI. In DNA form, the CDR3 reads TGTGCCAGCATCACCGACCGGGACTTCTACGAGCAGTACTTC. It encodes CASITDRDFYEQYF.

The chain recombines TRBV6-6 with TRBJ1-4, with 8 nucleotides matching TRBD1. The CDR3 runs to 16 residues. Losses at the gene ends were 0 bases for V and 5 bases for J; bases not matched to a gene: 5. Germline CDR1 MNHNY, CDR2 SVGAGI (reference sequence). The CDR3 coding sequence is TGTGCCAGCAGTTACTCCCGACAGGGGCCGAATGAAAAACTGTTTTTT. Translation: CASSYSRQGPNEKLFF.

Worth noting for this clonotype: Germline is not matched at one junction end, which may reflect a read error. DNA of the CDR3: TGTGCCGGCAGCCCTCGGACTAGCGGTTTTACCTACGAGCAGTACTTC. This codes for CAGSPRTSGFTYEQYF. The chain links TRBV5-6 to TRBJ2-5, with 10 bases aligning to TRBD2. The closer fit of TRBJ2-7 to the DNA end suggests the J call may be wrong. This CDR3 comprises 16 residues. Germline CDR1 reads SGHDT; CDR2 reads YYEEEE.

As for this clonotype: A much larger clone is a single base away; this may be a read error. The chain uses TRBV6-2 or TRBV6-3 and TRBJ2-7; 9 bases map to TRBD2. V lost 6 bases to trimming and J lost 7 bases; unmatched junction nucleotides: 19. This CDR3 is 17 amino acids long. Germline CDR1 is MNHEY and CDR2 is SVGEGT. Written as DNA, the CDR3 is TGTGCCAGCAGCCGTACCAGAGCGGGGGGTCACTACAATGAGCAGTACTTC. Amino acids: CASSRTRAGGHYNEQYF.

This chain links TRBV7-2 with TRBJ2-3; no definite D call. The V end lost 3 bases, the J end lost 2 bases, and 15 bases lay between the germline ends. Germline V gene lookup returns CDR1 SGHTA and CDR2 FQGNSA. The CDR3 is made up of 16 amino acids. CDR3 DNA sequence: TGTGCCAGCAGCTTTAACGCGCGTAGTCCCACAGATACGCAGTATTTT. Translated: CASSFNARSPTDTQYF.

This clonotype appeared a few times. The chain has TRBV7-9 and TRBJ1-1; 7 positions agree with TRBD1. The CDR3 extends over 14 amino acids. The trim removed 5 bases at V and 1 base at J, leaving 4 bases unmatched. Per the germline V gene, CDR1 is SEHNR and CDR2 is FQNEAQ (reference sequence). The chain's CDR3 is CASSHGTANTEAFF. The CDR3 nucleotides read TGTGCCAGCAGCCACGGGACAGCGAACACTGAAGCTTTCTTT.

This clonotype has a handful of counts. A junction end diverges from the germline sequence, so it may reflect a read error. The genes are TRBV29-1 and TRBJ2-5; the D call may be TRBD1 or TRBD2 (6 bases each). This CDR3 region has 15 residues. Germline lookup yields CDR1 SQVTM and CDR2 ANQGSEA. This chain's CDR3 is CSVGGQRLQQGTQYF. The CDR3 coding sequence is TGCAGCGTGGGGGGACAAAGACTACAGCAAGGGACCCAGTACTTC. The entire variable domain, with the rest obtained from reference TRBV29-1 and TRBJ2-5, is as follows: SAVISQKPSRDICQRGTSLTIQCQVDSQVTMMFWYRQQPGQSLTLIATANQGSEATYESGFVIDKFPISRPNLTFSTLTVSNMSPEDSSIYLCSVGGQRLQQGTQYFGPGTRLLVL.

CDR3 sequence (DNA): TGTGCCAGCTCACCGGCGACAGGCAAAGAGACCCAGTACTTC. It translates to CASSPATGKETQYF. V and J are TRBV18 and TRBJ2-7; TRBD1 might be the D (6 bases). The J call may be wrong; the DNA end is better matched by TRBJ2-5. CDR1 KGHSH and CDR2 LQKENI come from the germline V gene. There are 14 residues in the CDR3.

The chain couples TRBV11-2 to TRBJ2-5; TRBD2 is a possible D gene (6 bases). This CDR3 is 15 amino acids long. Trimming removed 5 bases from V and 4 bases from J, with 17 bases in between. CDR1 is SGHAT, CDR2 FQNNGV, per germline. In DNA, the CDR3 is TGTGCCAGCAGCCCCCCTTTGGCGGGATCAGAGACCCAGTACTTC. Amino acids: CASSPPLAGSETQYF.

With regard to this clonotype: Relative to the germline gene, one junction end is altered; a read error may explain this. This sequence joins TRBV18 and TRBJ1-6; no reliable D call. The CDR3 consists of 16 residues. CDR1 is KGHSH, CDR2 LQKENI, per germline. The CDR3 loop reads CASSPAGPEGDSPPHF. Here the CDR3 DNA reads TGTGCCAGCTCACCAGCCGGGCCCGAGGGCGATTCACCCCCCCACTTT.

V is TRBV12-5 and J is TRBJ2-5, with D perhaps TRBD1 (7 bases). Germline V gene sequence: CDR1 LGHNT, CDR2 FRNRAP. Trimming left V 1 base short and J 4 bases short, with 10 bases between. The CDR3 is 14 residues long. The CDR3 region is CASGLGQGGETQYF. CDR3 nucleotides: TGTGCTAGTGGTTTGGGACAGGGAGGAGAGACCCAGTACTTC.

This chain joins TRBV13 and TRBJ2-1; the match to TRBD2 covers 10 bases. Germline CDR1 is PRHDT and CDR2 is FYEKMQ (reference sequence). CDR3 size: 15 residues. J gave up 11 bases and V 8 bases, and 15 bases lay outside the gene matches. The DNA of the CDR3 is TGTGCCAGCGGTCCCACGGCCCTAGCGGGGGTTAAGCAGTTCTTC. It codes for CASGPTALAGVKQFF.

The V and J genes are TRBV20-1 and TRBJ2-5; perhaps TRBD2 as D (7 bases). The V end was cut by 3 bases, the J end by 4 bases, with 12 bases between. CDR1 and CDR2 (germline): DFQATT, SNEGSKA (reference sequence). This CDR3 comprises 13 residues. In nucleotides, the CDR3 is TGCAGTGCTAGCACAGGGAGGGGAGAGACCCAGTACTTC. The encoded protein is CSASTGRGETQYF.

A few counts support this clonotype. The CDR3 sequence is CASSRAAGGRQFF. The CDR3 DNA reads as TGTGCCAGCAGCCGAGCCGCGGGGGGGCGGCAGTTCTTC. The chain recombines TRBV5-6 with TRBJ2-1; 9 bases are shared with TRBD2. CDR3 length: 13 residues. Germline V gene sequence: CDR1 SGHDT, CDR2 YYEEEE. Losses at the gene ends were 4 bases for V and 12 bases for J; bases not matched to a gene: 8.